This is a list of T cell receptor beta chains from one sample in a study of CD8+CD57+ T cells in acquired aplastic anemia. TCRdb reprocessed the reads with MiXCR, giving one entry per CDR3 protein. The sample yields 200,000 to 250,000 distinct CDR3 sequences, about a third seen once. Sequences were obtained from sorted CD4+, CD8+, or CD8+CD57+ T cells (not recorded which) from PBMCs. The receptors shown here come from a human donor in good health, serving as a control. Both conserved end residues are part of each CDR3. A D gene is named only where the DNA matches it firmly. Clone sizes are given selectively: once, few, many, or a class where the clone is expanded.

>TRBJ1-3|TRBV6-5|TRBD1|.|15
TGTGCCAGCAGTTCCGCAGGGGGCCAAGGAAACACCATATATTTT
CASSSAGGQGNTIYF
>TRBJ1-1|TRBV2|TRBD1|many|13
TGTGCCAGCAGACAGGGGGCGCGTACTGAAGCTTTCTTT
CASRQGARTEAFF
>TRBJ1-1|TRBV2|TRBD1|many|14
TGTGCCAGCAGTGGGACAGGGGTTTTGTCTGAAGCTTTCTTT
CASSGTGVLSEAFF
>TRBJ2-5|TRBV18|.|.|14
TGTGCCAGCTCACCAACAGGTATCCAAGAGACCCAGTACTTC
CASSPTGIQETQYF
>TRBJ2-3|TRBV3-1|TRBD2|few|16
TGTGCCAGCAGCCAACTACTAGCGGGGGGACAGGATACGCAGTATTTT
CASSQLLAGGQDTQYF
>TRBJ1-1|TRBV6-4|TRBD1|.|16
TGTGCCAGCAGTGGGGACAGGGGGCGCGAGGGCACTGAAGCTTTCTTT
CASSGDRGREGTEAFF
>TRBJ2-2|TRBV6-1|.|few|15
TGTGCCAGCAAGTTGGGCAGGGGTATTCCCGGGGAGCTGTTTTTT
CASKLGRGIPGELFF
>TRBJ1-4|TRBV11-3|.|.|14
TGTGCCAGCAGCTCCGGGACGGAAAATGAAAAACTGTTTTTT
CASSSGTENEKLFF
>TRBJ2-5|TRBV10-1|TRBD1|many|15
TGCGCCAGCAGCCGGGGACAGGGGCCGCAAGAGACCCAGTACTTC
CASSRGQGPQETQYF
>TRBJ2-6|TRBV10-1|.|.|14
TGCGCCAGCAGTGAGTCAACTGGGGCCAACGTCCTGACTTTC
CASSESTGANVLTF
>TRBJ1-2|TRBV6-1|.|many|13
TGTGCCAGCACCAGGGACGGAAACTATGGCTACACCTTC
CASTRDGNYGYTF
>TRBJ1-1|TRBV10-1|TRBD1|.|15
TGCGCCAGCAGTGAGTTGGAAAGGGACAGGGATGAAGCTTTCTTT
CASSELERDRDEAFF
>TRBJ1-1|TRBV25-1|TRBD1|.|18
TGTGCCAGCAGTGAATCGGGCAGGGGGCGATTAGGGAACACTGAAGCTTTCTTT
CASSESGRGRLGNTEAFF
>TRBJ2-4|TRBV3-1|TRBD1|many|18
TGTGCCAGCAGCCAAGATCCCTTCGGCGGACAGGGAGGTCACATTCAGTACTTC
CASSQDPFGGQGGHIQYF
>TRBJ1-6|TRBV19|TRBD1|many|14
TGTGCCAGTAGTTGGGACAGGAGTAATTCACCCCTCCACTTT
CASSWDRSNSPLHF
>TRBJ2-7|TRBV19|TRBD1|.|14
TGTGCCAGTAATCCCGGGACAGTTTCGACCGAGCAGTACTTC
CASNPGTVSTEQYF
>TRBJ2-5|TRBV20-1|TRBD2|few|18
TGCAGTGCTCGGATACCGGGACTAGCGGGAGGTTTCGGAGAGACCCAGTACTTC
CSARIPGLAGGFGETQYF
>TRBJ2-1|TRBV7-9|TRBD2|many|13
TGTGCCAGCAGCTTAGAAGGACTAGCGGGAGTCATCTTC
CASSLEGLAGVIF
>TRBJ1-2|TRBV29-1|.|many|14
TGCAGCGTCGATGAGGGGGGCACGACCTATGGCTACACCTTC
CSVDEGGTTYGYTF
>TRBJ2-1|TRBV24-1|.|.|12
TGTGCCACCAGCGTGACGGACAATGAGCAGCTCTTC
CATSVTDNEQLF
>TRBJ2-1|TRBV11-1|.|.|15
TGTGCCAGCAGCTTGGGGTCAGGGAGAAGGAATGAGCAGTTCTTC
CASSLGSGRRNEQFF
>TRBJ2-7|TRBV6-5|.|many|12
TGTGCCAGCAGTACATCCTCCTACGAGCAGTACTTC
CASSTSSYEQYF
>TRBJ2-7|TRBV29-1|TRBD1|many|12
TGCAGCGCCCACCGGGACAGGGACGAGCAGTACTTC
CSAHRDRDEQYF
>TRBJ1-5|TRBV24-1|.|many|18
TGTGCCACCAGTGATGCAGGAACTCCCCAGATTAGCAATCAGCCCCAGCATTTT
CATSDAGTPQISNQPQHF
>TRBJ2-7|TRBV28|TRBD2|.|17
TGTGCCAGCAGTCCTCTCCGGGGAGGGAGAGGGTCCTACGAGCAGTACTTC
CASSPLRGGRGSYEQYF
>TRBJ1-2|TRBV24-1|.|many|14
TGTGCCACCAGTGACCGGGACACCGACTATGGCTACACCTTC
CATSDRDTDYGYTF
>TRBJ2-7|TRBV7-2|TRBD1|many|15
TGTGCCAGCAGACCGGACAGGGTGGAGTGGGACGAGCAGTACTTC
CASRPDRVEWDEQYF
>TRBJ2-3|TRBV20-1|.|many|14
TGCAGTGCCCCGCGGGGATTGTACACAGATACGCAGTATTTT
CSAPRGLYTDTQYF
>TRBJ2-5|TRBV5-1|TRBD2|.|17
TGCGCCAGCAGCTTGGGACAGTTAGCGGGGGGCCAAGAGACCCAGTACTTC
CASSLGQLAGGQETQYF
>TRBJ1-2|TRBV12-3/TRBV12-4|.|many|13
TGTGCCAGCAGTTTCAGGGAACTAGGGGGCTACACCTTC
CASSFRELGGYTF
>TRBJ1-2|TRBV10-3|.|few|15
TGTGCCATCAGTGAGTCCCCAGGGTACAACTATGGCTACACCTTC
CAISESPGYNYGYTF
>TRBJ2-3|TRBV9|.|many|16
TGTGCCAGCAGCGTAGATGGCGGGGCATCGGCCGATACGCAGTATTTT
CASSVDGGASADTQYF
>TRBJ2-7|TRBV19|.|many|13
TGTGCCAGTAGTATCTCAGGGCGGAACGAGCAGTACTTC
CASSISGRNEQYF
>TRBJ2-1|TRBV2|.|few|13
TGTGCCAGCAGTGAAGGTTCCTACAATGAGCAGTTCTTC
CASSEGSYNEQFF
>TRBJ2-1|TRBV19|TRBD2|.|15
TGTGCCAGTAGTATTGGCGGGGGGACCTACAATGAGCAGTTCTTC
CASSIGGGTYNEQFF
>TRBJ2-2|TRBV10-2|.|.|9
TGCGCCACCAAAGGGGAGCTGTTTTTT
CATKGELFF
>TRBJ1-2|TRBV2|.|.|14
TGTGCCAGCAGTGAATGGGGGCTCGTCTATGGCTACACCTTC
CASSEWGLVYGYTF
>TRBJ2-5|TRBV2|TRBD2|.|15
TGTGCCAGCAGGCTAGCGGGGTCCGCGGCGGAGACCCAGTACTTC
CASRLAGSAAETQYF
>TRBJ2-1|TRBV5-8|.|many|13
TGTGCCAGCAGCGTCCGGGACAAGACTGAGCAGTTCTTC
CASSVRDKTEQFF